These 10 T cell receptor beta chains were sequenced from one sample in a study of blood T cell repertoires in COVID-19. Assay used: immunoSEQ multiplex PCR; TCRdb lists only in-frame clones, some missing. Seen here are 150,000 to 200,000 clones, 80% to 90% observed once, and the top ten hold 3% to 3.5%. The sample consisted of peripheral blood. These receptors were taken from a man in his 60s with acute or convalescent COVID-19.

The chain joins TRBV18 to TRBJ2-5, with a possible D match to TRBD1 (5 bases). Trimming removed 2 bases at V and 5 bases at J, with 15 bases between. CDR1 is KGHSH and CDR2 is LQKENI in the germline V gene. The CDR3 is 15 residues long. The CDR3 loop is CASSPSLTASETQYF. CDR3 nucleotide sequence: TGTGCCAGCTCACCATCACTGACAGCCTCGGAGACCCAGTACTTC. Combining the CDR3 with reference TRBV18 and TRBJ2-5 gives the whole variable domain NAGVMQNPRHLVRRRGQEARLRCSPMKGHSHVYWYRQLPEEGLKFMVYLQKENIIDESGMPKERFSAEFPKEGPSILRIQQVVRGDSAAYFCASSPSLTASETQYFGPGTRLLVL.

A word on this clone: One base away lies a much larger clone, so this may be a sequencing read error. This chain uses TRBV5-6 with TRBJ2-5; D is unclear. Trimming removed 6 bases at V and 4 bases at J, with 7 bases between. The CDR3 loop spans 11 amino acids. CDR1 and CDR2 from the germline V gene are SGHDT and YYEEEE. The CDR3 nucleotides are TGTGCCAGCACCCGAGGAGAGACCCAGTACTTC. As protein: CASTRGETQYF.

This rearrangement joins TRBV2 to TRBJ2-2; 8 positions agree with TRBD1. Unmatched junction bases numbered 6, after V lost 6 bases and J lost 3 bases. Germline values: CDR1 SNHLY, CDR2 FYNNEI. The CDR3 consists of 15 residues. The CDR3 DNA reads TGTGCCAGCAGGGCGGACAGGGTGGACACCGGGGAGCTGTTTTTT. Encoded protein: CASRADRVDTGELFF.

The chain combines TRBV18 with TRBJ2-3; possible D gene TRBD1, 5 bases. The germline V gene has CDR1 KGHSH and CDR2 LQKENI. V shed 3 bases and J shed 2 bases, with 9 bases lying between them. The CDR3 has 14 amino acids. CDR3 DNA: TGTGCCAGCTCACCCAGGGCCCTCACAGATACGCAGTATTTT. It codes for CASSPRALTDTQYF.

The rearrangement joins TRBV5-1 to TRBJ1-2; TRBD1 aligns across 7 bases. The CDR3 extends over 14 amino acids. Germline CDR1 is SGHRS and CDR2 is YFSETQ. The junction had 10 bases not matched to a gene; V was cut back by 4 bases and J by 7 bases. CDR3: CASSQGGASLGYTF. The CDR3 bases are TGCGCCAGCAGCCAGGGGGGCGCGAGTCTTGGCTACACCTTC.

This CDR3 is CASSYLARLSYEQYF. CDR3 sequence (DNA): TGTGCCAGCAGTTACTTAGCGCGCCTCTCCTACGAGCAGTACTTC. This chain links TRBV6-2 or TRBV6-3 with TRBJ2-7; the D gene is possibly TRBD2 (5 bases). This CDR3 has 15 amino acids. CDR1 MNHEY and CDR2 SVGEGT come from the germline V gene. Trimming stripped 1 base from V and 0 bases from J, with 10 bases between.

CDR3 amino acids: CASSASLRGPQAKNIQYF. As DNA, the CDR3 is TGTGCCAGCAGTGCCTCCCTGAGGGGGCCGCAAGCCAAAAACATTCAGTACTTC. V and J are TRBV28 and TRBJ2-4; the match to TRBD1 covers 7 bases. Per germline, CDR1 MDHEN and CDR2 SYDVKM. The CDR3 sequence is 18 residues long. V lost 5 bases to trimming and J lost 0 bases; unmatched junction nucleotides: 13.

This chain links TRBV11-2 with TRBJ2-5; D gene ambiguous. CDR1 is SGHAT, CDR2 FQNNGV, per germline. The CDR3 has 14 residues. V was cut by 5 bases and J by 5 bases, with 15 bases left in between. In DNA, the CDR3 is TGTGCCAGCAGCGCGGTCGGAGCGCGCGAGACCCAGTACTTC. Protein: CASSAVGARETQYF.

This chain joins TRBV6-1 and TRBJ1-2; D uncertain. CDR1 and CDR2 (germline): MNHNS, SASEGT. V was shortened by 1 base and J by 4 bases, with 7 bases between the two germline ends. CDR3 length: 13 residues. This chain's CDR3 is CASSEGQSYGYTF. The CDR3 DNA sequence: TGTGCCAGCAGTGAAGGGCAAAGCTATGGCTACACCTTC.

This clone was seen more than once but under ten times. The V gene is TRBV27, the J gene TRBJ1-4; no reliable D call. This CDR3 is 16 amino acids long. V gave up 1 base and J gave up 5 bases, with 14 bases separating them. Germline CDR1 is MNHEY and CDR2 is SMNVEV (reference sequence). This CDR3 is CASSLYYGVKNEKLFF. CDR3 sequence (DNA): TGTGCCAGCAGTTTATACTACGGGGTGAAAAATGAAAAACTGTTTTTT.